One sample yielded the 31 T cell receptor beta chains listed below, sequenced in a study of T cell changes during pregnancy in multiple sclerosis. Libraries were prepared by immunoSEQ multiplex PCR; TCRdb keeps only in-frame clonotypes and omits some of them. The profile covers about 58,000 clones, with around 93% appearing a single time and approximately 3.8% taken by the ten largest. The material sequenced was CD8+ T cells from peripheral blood mononuclear cells, taken in the second trimester of pregnancy. These receptors were collected from a female donor with multiple sclerosis, enrolled in a pregnancy study.

The CDR3 coding sequence is TGTGCCAGCAGCCCTAGCGTAACCGGGGAGCTGTTTTTT. Protein: CASSPSVTGELFF. V and J are TRBV5-4 and TRBJ2-2; a possible D gene is TRBD2 (6 bases). The CDR3 length is 13 residues. Trimming took off 4 bases at V and 5 bases at J, with 9 bases between the two ends. Germline V CDR1 and CDR2: SGHNT, YYREEE (reference sequence). Using reference TRBV5-4 and TRBJ2-2 for the parts outside the CDR3, the full variable domain is ETGVTQSPTHLIKTRGQQVTLRCSSQSGHNTVSWYQQALGQGPQFIFQYYREEENGRGNFPPRFSGLQFPNYSSELNVNALELDDSALYLCASSPSVTGELFFGEGSRLTVL.

The rearrangement joins TRBV19 to TRBJ2-1; TRBD2 agrees at 10 bases. CDR3 length: 14 amino acids. V was clipped by 3 bases and J by 6 bases; unmatched bases: 2. CDR1 is LNHDA, CDR2 SQIVND, per germline (reference sequence). The DNA of the CDR3 is TGTGCCAGTAGTATGGGACTAGCGCCCAATGAGCAGTTCTTC. This sequence encodes CASSMGLAPNEQFF.

The V call is TRBV23-1, the J call TRBJ2-1; D is perhaps TRBD2 (7 bases). TRBV23-1 is an open reading frame whose function is uncertain. V shed 6 bases and J shed 10 bases, with 25 bases lying between them. The CDR3 runs 16 residues. The CDR3 sequence: CASRGLWRGRGLEQFF. DNA of the CDR3: TGCGCCAGCAGGGGACTGTGGCGGGGGCGTGGTTTGGAGCAGTTCTTC.

This chain connects TRBV6-1 to TRBJ1-2; D is possibly TRBD1 (5 bases). Trimming cost V 1 base and J 4 bases, with 7 bases left between them. The CDR3 is made up of 13 amino acids. Germline CDR1 reads MNHNS; CDR2 reads SASEGT. The CDR3 protein is CASSEEDIYGYTF. The CDR3 bases are TGTGCCAGCAGTGAAGAGGACATCTATGGCTACACCTTC.

The gene calls are TRBV19 and TRBJ1-5, with TRBD1 matching over 7 bases. Germline CDR1 reads LNHDA; CDR2 reads SQIVND (reference sequence). V lost 7 bases and J lost 9; bases outside the gene matches: 15. The length of the CDR3 is 15 residues. The CDR3 nucleotides read TGTGCCAGTACCCAAAGAGACAGGGACAAGGGGCCCCAGCATTTT. This encodes CASTQRDRDKGPQHF.

The rearrangement joins TRBV6-1 to TRBJ2-7; the match to TRBD2 covers 7 bases. The CDR3 runs 13 residues. Losses at the gene ends were 10 bases for V and 1 base for J; bases not matched to a gene: 7. The V gene's germline CDR1 is MNHNS and CDR2 SASEGT. The CDR3 DNA is TGTGCCACATCCCCGGGGGGTTCCTACGAGCAGTACTTC. It is translated as CATSPGGSYEQYF.

This sequence joins TRBV27 and TRBJ2-3; TRBD2 matches 7 bases. Germline V gene sequence: CDR1 MNHEY, CDR2 SMNVEV (reference sequence). The CDR3 spans 15 residues. Trimming cost V 5 bases and J 2 bases; bases outside gene matches: 7. CDR3 in DNA: TGTGCCAGCAGTCCAGGGACTACTTTCACAGATACGCAGTATTTT. Translation gives CASSPGTTFTDTQYF.

This rearrangement joins TRBV27 to TRBJ2-5; 8 bases fit TRBD1. V dropped 5 bases and J dropped 5; count of bases not matched to a gene: 4. Germline assignment: CDR1 MNHEY and CDR2 SMNVEV (reference sequence). CDR3 length: 13 amino acids. DNA of the CDR3: TGTGCCAGCAGTGACAGGGGTTATGAGACCCAGTACTTC. Amino acids: CASSDRGYETQYF.

This clone showed up just once. The chain carries TRBV27 and TRBJ2-3, with D uncertain. The CDR3 has 14 residues. V shed 2 bases and J shed 6 bases, with 12 bases lying between them. Looked up from germline, CDR1 is MNHEY and CDR2 is SMNVEV (reference sequence). The CDR3 nucleotides are TGTGCCAGCAGTTTAGGCCTCTCAACGGATACGCAGTATTTT. Its translation: CASSLGLSTDTQYF.

Only one count was recorded for this clone. V usage is TRBV7-6 and J usage is TRBJ1-1; TRBD1 is a possible D gene (5 bases). V was pared by 0 bases and J by 1 base, with 9 bases between. Germline-derived CDR1 and CDR2 are SGHVS and FNYEAQ. The CDR3 loop spans 15 amino acids. CDR3 sequence (DNA): TGTGCCAGCAGCTTAGCCCCTGGACAGAACACTGAAGCTTTCTTT. The encoded protein is CASSLAPGQNTEAFF.

The chain uses TRBV27 and TRBJ2-7; TRBD1 agrees at 8 bases. V was pared by 4 bases and J by 0 bases, with 5 bases of the junction left unmatched. This CDR3 comprises 15 residues. CDR1 MNHEY and CDR2 SMNVEV come from the germline V gene (reference sequence). The CDR3 region has the DNA TGTGCCAGCAGTTCCGGACAGGGTTCCTCCTACGAGCAGTACTTC. This codes for CASSSGQGSSYEQYF.

This rearrangement joins TRBV27 to TRBJ2-7, with D maybe TRBD2 (6 bases). V was clipped by 2 bases and J by 2 bases, with 10 bases between them. The CDR3 spans 14 residues. Germline CDR1 is MNHEY and CDR2 is SMNVEV (reference sequence). CDR3 protein: CASSLGGETYEQYF. The CDR3 DNA is TGTGCCAGCAGTTTAGGCGGGGAGACCTACGAGCAGTACTTC.

The chain combines TRBV2 with TRBJ1-5, with 9 bases matching TRBD1. CDR3 length: 15 residues. With V trimmed by 5 bases and J by 7 bases, 9 bases remained unmatched. From germline, CDR1 is SNHLY and CDR2 FYNNEI. The CDR3 loop is CASSIGQGYWQPQHF. The CDR3 region has the DNA TGTGCCAGCAGTATCGGACAGGGGTATTGGCAGCCCCAGCATTTT. Full variable domain (missing parts from reference TRBV2 and TRBJ1-5): EPEVTQTPSHQVTQMGQEVILRCVPISNHLYFYWYRQILGQKVEFLVSFYNNEISEKSEIFDDQFSVERPDGSNFTLKIRSTKLEDSAMYFCASSIGQGYWQPQHFGDGTRLSIL.

This clone was counted a few times. The J gene is TRBJ1-3, the V gene TRBV6-5, with D unclear. The CDR3 totals 14 residues. V was pared by 6 bases and J by 3 bases, with 12 bases between. Germline assignment: CDR1 MNHEY and CDR2 SVGAGI. CDR3 sequence reads: CASSATVLGNTIYF. The DNA for the CDR3 is TGTGCCAGCAGCGCAACAGTCCTTGGAAACACCATATATTTT.

The CDR3 sequence: CASSSWGVSGYTF. CDR3 DNA sequence: TGTGCCAGCAGCTCCTGGGGAGTGTCGGGCTACACCTTC. The chain joins TRBV28 to TRBJ1-2; D remains ambiguous. V was pared by 6 bases and J by 8 bases, with 16 bases between. The CDR3 has 13 amino acids. CDR1 and CDR2 (germline): MDHEN, SYDVKM.

The CDR3 nucleotides are TGTGCCAGCAGCTTCGCTCGGGACGGGAGGTTACAAAATGAGCAGTTCTTC. Its protein product is CASSFARDGRLQNEQFF. The V call is TRBV11-2, the J call TRBJ2-1, with 7 bases lining up with TRBD2. With V trimmed by 3 bases and J by 7 bases, 15 bases remained unmatched. CDR1 SGHAT and CDR2 FQNNGV come from the germline V gene. This CDR3 region has 17 residues.

The chain is built from TRBV6-5 and TRBJ1-1; D uncertain. The ends were cut back, 1 base at V and 7 bases at J, with 16 bases in the middle. CDR3 size: 15 residues. CDR1 is MNHEY, CDR2 SVGAGI, per germline. CDR3 residues: CASSYLQASPGEAFF. CDR3 coding DNA: TGTGCCAGCAGTTACTTGCAAGCCTCTCCGGGTGAAGCTTTCTTT.

This clone has only one observation. The gene calls are TRBV7-3 and TRBJ1-2; 8 nucleotides line up with TRBD1. CDR1 is SGHTA, CDR2 FQGTGA, per germline. The junction had 10 bases not matched to a gene; V was cut back by 3 bases and J by 7 bases. CDR3 length: 15 amino acids. CDR3 sequence: CASSFTGGTESGYTF. The CDR3 bases are TGTGCCAGCAGCTTTACAGGGGGGACAGAATCTGGCTACACCTTC.

The chain joins TRBV6-6 to TRBJ2-1; 8 bases line up with TRBD2. Germline V lookup: CDR1 MNHNY, CDR2 SVGAGI (reference sequence). The junction had 4 bases not matched to a gene; V was cut back by 6 bases and J by 9 bases. This CDR3 is built from 12 residues. The CDR3 DNA follows: TGTGCCAGCAGCCCTAGCGGGTTTGAGCAGTTCTTC. It specifies CASSPSGFEQFF.

The chain employs TRBV2 and TRBJ1-2, with TRBD1 identical over 11 bases. Germline CDR1 is SNHLY and CDR2 is FYNNEI. V was clipped by 7 bases and J by 4 bases; unmatched bases: 8. The length of the CDR3 is 15 residues. CDR3 loop: CASTIAGQGAYGYTF. In DNA form, the CDR3 reads TGTGCCAGCACTATAGCCGGACAGGGGGCCTATGGCTACACCTTC.

This sequence joins TRBV27 and TRBJ2-7; 9 nucleotides align to TRBD2. The CDR3 totals 16 residues. Trimming took 5 bases from V and 2 from J; bases not matched to a gene: 10. Germline V CDR1 and CDR2: MNHEY, SMNVEV (reference sequence). CDR3 amino acids: CASSTSGGRTTYEQYF. The CDR3 nucleotides read TGTGCCAGCAGTACGAGCGGGGGGAGAACCACCTACGAGCAGTACTTC.

The gene calls are TRBV6-5 and TRBJ1-4, with TRBD1 as a possible D gene (5 bases). CDR1 MNHEY and CDR2 SVGAGI come from the germline V gene. CDR3 length: 14 residues. Between the trimmed V and J ends, which lost 2 bases and 3 bases, there was a span of 7 bases. The CDR3 nucleotides are TGTGCCAGCAGTTACCTCAGGGCTAATGAAAAACTGTTTTTT. This translates into CASSYLRANEKLFF.

The chain uses TRBV7-2 and TRBJ2-7, with 7 nucleotides matching TRBD1. The V and J ends lost 4 bases and 5 bases, in that order; junction bases with no gene match: 11. The CDR3 contains 15 residues. The germline gives CDR1 SGHTA, CDR2 FQGNSA. This CDR3 reads CASSSVETGLHEQYF. The CDR3 nucleotides are TGTGCCAGCAGCTCCGTCGAGACAGGGCTACACGAGCAGTACTTC.

The chain recombines TRBV7-6 with TRBJ2-7, with TRBD2 matching 10 bases. CDR1 is SGHVS and CDR2 is FNYEAQ in the germline V gene. V dropped 2 bases and J dropped 4; count of bases not matched to a gene: 2. CDR3 length equals 14 residues. CDR3 amino acids: CASSLSSGSYEQYF. The CDR3 DNA is TGTGCCAGCAGCTTATCTAGCGGGAGTTACGAGCAGTACTTC.

The rearrangement links TRBV9 to TRBJ2-7, with D possibly matching TRBD2 (6 bases). Trimming stripped 0 bases from V and 3 bases from J, with 10 bases between. Germline V gene data show CDR1 as SGDLS and CDR2 as YYNGEE. This CDR3 is 14 amino acids long. The DNA for the CDR3 is TGTGCCAGCAGCGTAGACGGGGAGGTCTACGAGCAGTACTTC. This encodes CASSVDGEVYEQYF.

This chain connects TRBV5-1 to TRBJ2-7; a possible D gene is TRBD1 (6 bases). Trimming pared 3 bases from V and 5 bases from J, leaving 12 bases between. The CDR3 has 13 residues. In germline, CDR1 is SGHRS, CDR2 YFSETQ. The CDR3 loop reads CASSSYTGNEQYF. The DNA for the CDR3 is TGCGCCAGCAGCTCGTACACAGGGAACGAGCAGTACTTC.

The chain couples TRBV9 to TRBJ2-1; 8 bases are shared with TRBD2. Germline values: CDR1 SGDLS, CDR2 YYNGEE. The CDR3 runs to 16 residues. The V segment lost 4 bases and the J segment 5 bases; nucleotides outside the gene matches: 11. CDR3: CASSTPGGVEDNEQFF. In nucleotides, the CDR3 is TGTGCCAGCAGCACCCCCGGGGGGGTAGAGGACAATGAGCAGTTCTTC. Complete variable domain (other parts from reference TRBV9 and TRBJ2-1): DSGVTQTPKHLITATGQRVTLRCSPRSGDLSVYWYQQSLDQGLQFLIQYYNGEERAKGNILERFSAQQFPDLHSELNLSSLELGDSALYFCASSTPGGVEDNEQFFGPGTRLTVL.

The chain carries TRBV19 and TRBJ1-2, with TRBD1 identical over 11 bases. This CDR3 is built from 17 residues. From germline, CDR1 is LNHDA and CDR2 SQIVND (reference sequence). V lost 1 base and J lost 4; bases outside the gene matches: 8. This chain's CDR3 is CASSIGWTGGAIYGYTF. The CDR3 DNA is TGTGCCAGTAGTATAGGCTGGACAGGGGGCGCAATCTATGGCTACACCTTC.

This clone was detected only a few times. The rearrangement uses TRBV29-1 and TRBJ1-6; D not resolved. CDR3 length: 15 amino acids. The V gene's germline CDR1 is SQVTM and CDR2 ANQGSEA. The V end was cut by 1 base, the J end by 8 bases, with 15 bases between. The CDR3 spells CSVEVRGRGDSPLHF. The DNA of the CDR3 is TGCAGCGTTGAAGTGAGAGGGAGAGGTGATTCACCCCTCCACTTT.

The V and J genes are TRBV27 and TRBJ2-1; TRBD1 might be the D (5 bases). From germline, CDR1 is MNHEY and CDR2 SMNVEV (reference sequence). This CDR3 is 14 amino acids long. The V end was cut by 2 bases, the J end by 0 bases, with 5 bases between. CDR3 DNA: TGTGCCAGCAGTTTAAGGGGCTCCTACAATGAGCAGTTCTTC. This codes for CASSLRGSYNEQFF.

The rearrangement links TRBV18 to TRBJ2-1; 9 bases map to TRBD2. The ends lost 3 bases at V and 8 bases at J; junction bases unmatched: 5. Looked up from germline, CDR1 is KGHSH and CDR2 is LQKENI. This CDR3 has 14 residues. CDR3 bases: TGTGCCAGCTCACCTGGGGGACTAGCAGATGAGCAGTTCTTC. It is translated as CASSPGGLADEQFF.